Shown below are 12 T cell receptor beta chains from a single sample sequenced in a study of T cell repertoires in cytomegalovirus infection. TCRdb redid the calling of the reads with MiXCR, one entry per CDR3 protein. Of about 320,000 distinct CDR3 sequences listed, over 7.5% are singletons. Sequenced material: PBMCs. These receptors were obtained from a human donor in good health (CMV status not recorded). Some clones in this sample may be carry-over from other donors' samples.

The CDR3 protein is CASSPAVGAANEKLFF. The CDR3 DNA reads TGTGCCAGCAGCCCAGCCGTCGGGGCGGCTAATGAAAAACTGTTTTTT. J is TRBJ1-4 and V is TRBV28, with D perhaps TRBD1 (5 bases). Germline-derived CDR1 and CDR2 are MDHEN and SYDVKM. The CDR3 loop spans 16 amino acids. Trimming removed 6 bases from V and 3 bases from J, with 17 bases in between.

A few counts support this clonotype. The chain recombines TRBV9 with TRBJ2-5; 10 bases match TRBD2. Trimming at V came to 0 bases and at J to 5 bases, leaving 4 bases not matched to a gene. Germline V gives CDR1 SGDLS, CDR2 YYNGEE. This CDR3 spans 15 amino acids. The CDR3 is CASSVAFSGRETQYF. CDR3 nucleotide sequence: TGTGCCAGCAGCGTAGCTTTTAGCGGGAGGGAGACCCAGTACTTC.

The chain carries TRBV5-1 and TRBJ1-5; TRBD1 might be the D (5 bases). The V and J ends lost 4 bases and 9 bases respectively, with 20 bases between them. Germline CDR1 and CDR2: SGHRS and YFSETQ. This CDR3 contains 15 residues. The CDR3: CASSPGTGGELPQHF. The CDR3 bases are TGCGCCAGCAGCCCAGGGACTGGGGGTGAACTGCCCCAGCATTTT.

The rearrangement links TRBV4-3 to TRBJ1-5; D unresolved. V shed 0 bases and J shed 2 bases, with 14 bases lying between them. CDR1 and CDR2 from the germline V gene are LGHNA and YSLEER. This CDR3 has 17 amino acids. The CDR3: CASSQDVTQMCNQPQHF. The CDR3 coding sequence is TGCGCCAGCAGCCAAGATGTAACCCAGATGTGCAATCAGCCCCAGCATTTT.

Comments on this clonotype: The junction differs from germline at one of its ends, possibly a read error. The gene calls are TRBV19 and TRBJ1-1; D is possibly TRBD1 (5 bases). CDR1 and CDR2 from the germline V gene are LNHDA and SQIVND (reference sequence). The CDR3 runs to 13 residues. Here the CDR3 reads CANSIAGDGEAFF. The CDR3 DNA follows: TGTGCCAATAGTATCGCCGGGGACGGTGAAGCTTTCTTT.

V gene TRBV24-1 combines with J gene TRBJ1-5; 10 nucleotides align to TRBD1. CDR1 and CDR2 (germline): KGHDR, SFDVKD. J was trimmed by 5 bases and V by 1 base; bases with no gene match: 7. The CDR3 loop spans 17 amino acids. For the CDR3, the DNA is TGTGCCACCAGTGATTTAGGGCGGACAGGGGGGGATCAGCCCCAGCATTTT. Encoded protein: CATSDLGRTGGDQPQHF.

This clonotype was recorded many times. The chain employs TRBV19 and TRBJ1-2; D is ambiguous. The germline CDR1 and CDR2 sequences are LNHDA and SQIVND (reference sequence). The CDR3 has 15 amino acids. The V end lost 8 bases, the J end lost 5 bases, and 21 bases lay between the germline ends. Here the CDR3 reads CASHGGLAFGYGYTF. The CDR3 DNA reads as TGTGCCAGTCACGGTGGCCTCGCCTTCGGGTATGGCTACACCTTC.

This clonotype was counted many times. The chain employs TRBV7-2 and TRBJ2-1, with 8 bases that match TRBD1. This CDR3 has 14 residues. Germline CDR1 reads SGHTA; CDR2 reads FQGNSA. V shed 5 bases, J shed 8 bases, and the junction held 8 bases outside the gene matches. The CDR3 protein is CASSKGQAWYEQFF. For the CDR3, the DNA is TGTGCCAGCAGCAAGGGACAGGCCTGGTATGAGCAGTTCTTC.

V and J are TRBV4-3 and TRBJ2-1; 9 bases are shared with TRBD2. The CDR3 has 17 residues. The germline gives CDR1 LGHNA, CDR2 YSLEER. V shed 1 base and J 0 bases; nucleotides not matched to a gene: 4. The CDR3 protein is CASSQASLAGSYNEQFF. The CDR3 bases are TGCGCCAGCAGCCAAGCTTCACTAGCGGGCTCCTACAATGAGCAGTTCTTC.

In this sample, this clonotype turned up a few times. The chain recombines TRBV12-3 or TRBV12-4 with TRBJ1-1, with D possibly being TRBD1 (5 bases). With 2 bases removed from V and 5 bases from J, the gap between germline ends came to 9 bases. The CDR3 runs to 13 residues. In DNA, the CDR3 is TGTGCCAGCAGTTTATTCGGGGGAACTGAAGCTTTCTTT. This translates into CASSLFGGTEAFF.

This clonotype was detected a few times. This sequence joins TRBV12-3 or TRBV12-4 and TRBJ1-2; D unclear. The CDR3 has 11 residues. V lost 8 bases and J lost 5, with 9 bases in between. The CDR3 bases are TGTGCCAGCGCCTGGGGATATGGCTACACCTTC. Translated: CASAWGYGYTF.

This clonotype appeared a few times. CDR3 sequence (DNA): TGTGCCAGCAGTTACAGGCATACCCCTGCTCTCAGCTCCTACGAGCAGTACTTC. This gives the protein CASSYRHTPALSSYEQYF. The rearrangement uses TRBV6-7 and TRBJ2-7; D not certain. TRBV6-7 is an open reading frame, and its role is uncertain. V was trimmed by 2 bases and J by 0 bases, leaving 20 bases between them. The CDR3 length is 18 residues.